This T cell receptor beta chain originates from a study of blood T cell repertoires in COVID-19 (dated by TCRdb to between 2020 and 2021). At the level of the whole study: Samples from collaborators originated in the United States, Italy and Spain and spanned both the acute and convalescent phases of COVID-19. The prospective study material was composed of cDNA or gDNA derived from T cells, B-cell-depleted T cells, or PBMCs. The dataset comprised deeply sampled blood TCRbeta repertoires from subjects exposed to, actively infected with, or recovered from COVID-19. A freely available public database, intended as a resource for researchers studying the immune response to SARS-CoV-2, is where the repertoires were released. The samples were drawn from two sources: the first 160 participants of the ongoing ImmuneRACE study, and 1,254 subjects contributed by 6 global collaborators. Sample metadata almost always included a de-identified subject ID, COVID-19 status, age in years and sex. Where HLA class I and class II types were available, the types were taken from metadata supplied by the sample provider, not from assay-based typing.

What the research found in general, with its limitations: How much clinical and demographic metadata was included differed by source and by participant, and the metadata was provided uncurated.

CDR3 length: 18 amino acids, cysteine to phenylalanine. This entry keeps only the CDR3 DNA: 54 bases, framed from base 1. Deletion took 3 bases off V and 4 bases off J, with a span of 24 bases between the germline ends. CDR1 is given as MNHEY and CDR2 as SMNVEV, both from the germline V gene (reference sequence). One collaborating source in Seattle enrolled patients while the patients were actively infected and followed the patients over time throughout the course of disease. The collaborating institutions used their own protocols to collect whole blood in K2EDTA tubes. For TCRbeta analysis, collaborators shipped samples as frozen whole blood, isolated PBMCs, or DNA extracted from either of those sample types. A note on this clone: No cognate antigen has been identified for it. Base qualities are not at hand, and no much larger clone is one base apart.

TCRbeta CDR3 regions were amplified from genomic DNA by means of the immunoSEQ Assay, a bias-controlled multiplex PCR. The authors' analysis ran thus. The number of nucleated cells in each sample was estimated by amplification of reference gene primers within the assay. Sequence reads were collapsed and filtered to measure the absolute abundance of every unique TCRbeta CDR3 rearrangement. Productive Simpson clonality was computed per sample as the square root of Simpson's diversity index over productive rearrangements. TCRdb obtained this table from immuneACCESS and retained in-frame rearrangements with V and J assigned. These tables miss some clones; where compared with another copy, unresolved V genes account for less than half of the shortfall, and the remainder is unexplained. The V and J calls and the clone size are those of that table, but D and trimming were determined from the DNA. Here the sample has 150,000 to 200,000 clones; 80% to 90% occur a single time. The ten top clones hold approximately 10% of the sample.

Sequencing was performed on peripheral blood. This receptor was identified in a woman in her 70s with COVID-19, enrolled during active disease. The sequence is built from TRBV27 and TRBJ1-1; the D gene identity is not certain. CDR3 region: CASSFEGPPGGLGTEAFF. The nucleotide sequence reads TGTGCCAGCAGTTTCGAGGGCCCCCCAGGCGGCTTGGGCACTGAAGCTTTCTTT.